This is a list of T cell receptor beta chains from one sample in a study of vaccination and CD4 T cells after COVID-19. These receptors' targets are unknown. In TCRdb, the PCR reads were re-called with MiXCR into one record per CDR3 protein. The data contain about 20,000 distinct CDR3 sequences, roughly 51% of them singletons. Sequencing was carried out using CD4+ T cells from blood, cultured in vitro. These receptors all stem from a human donor who had recovered from COVID-19. Both conserved end residues are part of each CDR3. Each record gives: V gene, J gene, clone size, D gene, CDR3 DNA, CDR3 protein. D genes are given only for firm matches. The listing skips clone size in some rows; elsewhere it reads once, few, many or a size class.

TRBV10-3,TRBJ1-2,-,-,TGTGCCATCAGACCGGGACATGGAATTGACTATGGCTACACCTTC,CAIRPGHGIDYGYTF
TRBV21-1,TRBJ2-1,-,-,TGTGCCCAGATTGGGTGCCGGCAGTTCTTC,CAQIGCRQFF
TRBV7-2,TRBJ1-1,few,TRBD1,TGTGCCAGCAGCTTAGCCACAGGGGTGGGGACTGAAGCTTTCTTT,CASSLATGVGTEAFF
TRBV6-1,TRBJ2-7,once,TRBD1,TGTGCCAGCAGCCCCGACAGGGGGGCCATCGAGCAGTACTTC,CASSPDRGAIEQYF
TRBV6-1,TRBJ1-5,-,-,TGCGCCAGCAGTGAGGGGGGGGACAACAATCAGCCCCAGCATTTT,CASSEGGDNNQPQHF
TRBV20-1,TRBJ1-5,-,-,TGCAGTGCTAGATCAGGAGGACCTTTTAGCAATCAGCCCCAGCATTTT,CSARSGGPFSNQPQHF
TRBV7-2,TRBJ1-1,few,-,TGTGCCAGCAGCTTGGGAGGGGGGTACACTGAAGCTTTCTTT,CASSLGGGYTEAFF
TRBV29-1,TRBJ2-3,-,-,TGCAGCGTCGCTCCAGGGGCAGATACGCAGTATTTT,CSVAPGADTQYF
TRBV30,TRBJ1-2,once,-,TGTGCCTGGAGTGCCCCACGGGACGGCCGATATGGCTACACCTTC,CAWSAPRDGRYGYTF
TRBV25-1,TRBJ2-5,-,TRBD1,TGTGCCAGCTCCCCCCGGGACAGGGGAGAGACCCAGTACTTC,CASSPRDRGETQYF
TRBV6-1,TRBJ1-5,few,-,TGTGCCAGCAGTCAAATCAGGGGCTCCAATCAGCCCCAGCATTTT,CASSQIRGSNQPQHF
TRBV7-2,TRBJ2-7,-,-,TGTGCCAGCAGCCGGAGGAGCTCCTACGAGCAGTACTTC,CASSRRSSYEQYF
TRBV7-2,TRBJ2-7,-,-,TGTGCCAGCAGCTTAGAAAAGGGGGTCTCATACGAGCAGTACTTC,CASSLEKGVSYEQYF
TRBV2,TRBJ1-1,few,TRBD1,TGTGCCAGCAGTTACAGGGGGGACACTGAAGCTTTCTTT,CASSYRGDTEAFF
TRBV7-9,TRBJ2-7,-,TRBD2,TGTGCCAGCACCCGAAGCGGAGGGACTAGCGGATACGAGCAGTACTTC,CASTRSGGTSGYEQYF
TRBV7-9,TRBJ1-5,few,-,TGTGCCAGCAGCAGGGACATTAGCAATCAGCCCCAGCATTTT,CASSRDISNQPQHF
TRBV7-8,TRBJ1-1,-,TRBD1,TGTGCCAGCAGCTCAACAGGGGTTTGGGACACTGAAGCTTTCTTT,CASSSTGVWDTEAFF
TRBV20-1,TRBJ2-5,few,-,TGCAGTGCTAGCGATAAAGAGACCCAGTACTTC,CSASDKETQYF
TRBV20-1,TRBJ1-5,-,-,TGCAGTGCTAGAGTGAGAGGGCGGACTGATCAGCCCCAGCATTTT,CSARVRGRTDQPQHF
TRBV21-1,TRBJ1-5,few,-,TGTGCCAGCAGCATTATAGGGGGAATCAGCAATCAGCCCCAGCATTTT,CASSIIGGISNQPQHF
TRBV6-1,TRBJ1-3,-,TRBD1,TGTGCCAGCAGTGGGACAGGGTCCTCTGGAAACACCATATATTTT,CASSGTGSSGNTIYF
TRBV28,TRBJ1-5,few,TRBD1,TGTGCCAGCAGTTTACAGGGACAGGGGTTTCAGCCCCAGCATTTT,CASSLQGQGFQPQHF
TRBV11-3,TRBJ1-1,-,TRBD1,TGTGCCAGCAGCGGGGGACAGGGGACCGAAGCTTTCTTT,CASSGGQGTEAFF
TRBV20-1,TRBJ2-1,few,-,TGCAGTGCTAGAGATCGTCCGAGCTCCTACAATGAGCAGTTCTTC,CSARDRPSSYNEQFF
TRBV6-1,TRBJ1-5,few,-,TGTGCCAGCAGGGAAGGAATCGGCCAGCCCCAGCATTTT,CASREGIGQPQHF
TRBV7-2,TRBJ2-5,few,-,TGTGCCAGCAGCCCTAGGGGGGGGAGTGGGGAGACCCAGTACTTC,CASSPRGGSGETQYF
TRBV6-5,TRBJ1-6,-,-,TGTGCCAGCAGTTACGACTCGTTAGGGTCGGGGGGGGTAAATTCACCCCTCCACTTT,CASSYDSLGSGGVNSPLHF
TRBV27,TRBJ1-1,few,-,TGTGCCAGCAGACGAAACTCTGGACGGGGGGACACTGAAGCTTTCTTT,CASRRNSGRGDTEAFF
TRBV6-1,TRBJ1-2,few,-,TGTGCCAGCAGCTCTAGGGGTTGGAATGGCTACACCTTC,CASSSRGWNGYTF
TRBV28,TRBJ1-5,-,-,TGTGCCAGCAGTAGTAGAACTAGCAATCAGCCCCAGCATTTT,CASSSRTSNQPQHF
TRBV6-1,TRBJ2-7,-,TRBD1,TGTGCCAGCAGTAGAAACGACAGGGGCTACGAGCAGTACTTC,CASSRNDRGYEQYF
TRBV24-1,TRBJ2-3,few,TRBD2,TGTGCCACCAGTGACCCAGGACTAGCAGGCACAGATACGCAGTATTTT,CATSDPGLAGTDTQYF
TRBV7-8,TRBJ2-5,-,TRBD2,TGTGCCAGCAGCCCTAATGGACTAGCGGGGCGAGAGACCCAGTACTTC,CASSPNGLAGRETQYF
TRBV10-2,TRBJ2-5,-,-,TGCGCCAGCAGTGAGTACAGGGAAGAGACCCAGTACTTC,CASSEYREETQYF
TRBV7-9,TRBJ1-2,few,-,TGTGCCAGCAGCTTAAGTCAGGCCGTCTATGGCTACACCTTC,CASSLSQAVYGYTF
TRBV11-3,TRBJ2-3,once,-,TGTGCCAGCAGCGAGGGACATTGGGAGGTGGAGGGAGATACGCAGTATTTT,CASSEGHWEVEGDTQYF
TRBV7-2,TRBJ1-1,few,TRBD1,TGTGCCAGCAGCTTCGACAGGGGGCAAGCTTTCTTT,CASSFDRGQAFF
TRBV6-1,TRBJ1-6,-,-,TGTGCCAGCAGTGAAGTAGGGGGGCCGTCACCCCTCCACTTT,CASSEVGGPSPLHF
TRBV16,TRBJ1-5,-,-,TGTGCCAGCAGCCAAGGAGGCAGGCCTAGCAATCAGCCCCAGCATTTT,CASSQGGRPSNQPQHF
TRBV6-1,TRBJ2-1,-,TRBD1,TGTGCCAGCAGTGTATTACAGGGGGGAAATGAGCAGTTCTTC,CASSVLQGGNEQFF
TRBV6-5,TRBJ1-2,-,-,TGTGCCAGCAGTTCTGCGGGGGGCGATGGCTACACCTTC,CASSSAGGDGYTF
TRBV11-2,TRBJ1-5,-,TRBD1,TGTGCCAGCAGCATACAGGGGTCTAGCAATCAGCCCCAGCATTTT,CASSIQGSSNQPQHF
TRBV7-9,TRBJ1-3,-,-,TGTGCCAGCAGCTACACAGGGACCTCTGGAAACACCATATATTTT,CASSYTGTSGNTIYF
TRBV12-3/TRBV12-4,TRBJ1-5,-,-,TGTGCCAGCACTACTTCGGGCGGGTTTCAGCCCCAGCATTTT,CASTTSGGFQPQHF
TRBV30,TRBJ1-1,once,TRBD1,TGTGCCTGGAGTTCTTCCGGACAGGGACAGCTGAACACTGAAGCTTTCTTT,CAWSSSGQGQLNTEAFF